This T cell receptor (beta chain) was recovered during a study of cytomegalovirus exposure and HLA in healthy donors. General observations from the study: Certain sequence variants were highly shared and formed a cluster, and this cluster was likely a sequencing artifact. Exclusion applied to some V segments, including TRBV6-2 and TRBV6-3, as they were indistinguishable.

The PCR ran on 60 Vbeta and 13 Jbeta primers. Repertoires were generated with immunoSEQ multiplex PCR, while TCRdb's copy carries only in-frame clones and drops some. The data contain approximately 130,000 clones, over 65% of them singletons. As concerns this clone: Its cognate antigen is unknown.

The V gene lost 8 bases and the J gene lost 0 bases, with 17 bases spanning the gap. The CDR3 has 17 residues. Germline CDR1 reads SGHAT; CDR2 reads FQDESV (reference sequence). At the time of sampling, donors were nominally healthy, though unrecorded immune exposures were likely. Sequences were obtained from PBMCs. The V gene is TRBV11-1, the J gene TRBJ2-6; D perhaps matches TRBD2 (6 bases). The receptor comes from a middle-aged man in good health and CMV-seronegative. CDR3 residues: CASSPGVLLSGANVLTF. In DNA, the CDR3 is TGTGCCAGCTCCCCGGGGGTTCTACTCTCTGGGGCCAACGTCCTGACTTTC.